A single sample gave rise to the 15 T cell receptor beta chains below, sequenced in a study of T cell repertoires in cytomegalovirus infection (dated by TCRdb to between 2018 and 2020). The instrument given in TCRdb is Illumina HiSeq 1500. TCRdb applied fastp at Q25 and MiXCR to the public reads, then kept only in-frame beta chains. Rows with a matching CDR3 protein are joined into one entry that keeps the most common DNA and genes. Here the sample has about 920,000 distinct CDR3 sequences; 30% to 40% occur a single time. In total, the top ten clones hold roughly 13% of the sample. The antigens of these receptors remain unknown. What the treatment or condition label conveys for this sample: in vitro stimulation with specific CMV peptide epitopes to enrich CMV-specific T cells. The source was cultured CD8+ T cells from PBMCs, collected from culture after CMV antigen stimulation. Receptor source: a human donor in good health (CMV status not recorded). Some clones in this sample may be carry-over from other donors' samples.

CDR3 amino acids: CASSLAAREDTQYF. DNA for the CDR3: TGTGCCAGCAGCTTGGCCGCCAGGGAAGATACGCAGTATTTT. The chain carries TRBV5-5 and TRBJ2-3, with D tentatively TRBD1 (5 bases). The germline V gene has CDR1 SGHKS and CDR2 YYEKEE (reference sequence). The CDR3 totals 14 residues. Trimming removed 0 bases at V and 5 bases at J, with 10 bases between.

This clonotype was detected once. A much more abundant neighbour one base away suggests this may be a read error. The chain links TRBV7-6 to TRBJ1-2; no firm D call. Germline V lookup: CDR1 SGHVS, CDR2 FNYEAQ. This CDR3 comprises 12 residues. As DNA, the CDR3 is TGTGCCAACAGCTTAAACGGCTATGGCTACACCTTC. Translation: CANSLNGYGYTF.

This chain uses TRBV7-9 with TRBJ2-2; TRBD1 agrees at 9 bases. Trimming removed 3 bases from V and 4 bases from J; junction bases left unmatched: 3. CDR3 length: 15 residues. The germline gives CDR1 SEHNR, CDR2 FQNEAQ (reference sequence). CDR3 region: CASSFTGGGTGELFF. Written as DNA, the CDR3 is TGTGCCAGCAGCTTTACAGGGGGCGGCACCGGGGAGCTGTTTTTT.

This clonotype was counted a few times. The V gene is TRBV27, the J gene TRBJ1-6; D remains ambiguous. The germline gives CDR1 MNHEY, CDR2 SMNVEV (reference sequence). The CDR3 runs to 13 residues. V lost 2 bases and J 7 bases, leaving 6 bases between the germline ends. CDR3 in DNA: TGTGCCAGCAGTTTAGCGGTCAATTCACCCCTCCACTTT. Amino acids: CASSLAVNSPLHF.

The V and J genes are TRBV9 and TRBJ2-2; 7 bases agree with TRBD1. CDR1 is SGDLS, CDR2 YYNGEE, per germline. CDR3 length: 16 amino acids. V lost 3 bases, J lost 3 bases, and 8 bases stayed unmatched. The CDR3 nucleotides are TGTGCCAGCAGCGACCAGGGGGTCAGGGACACCGGGGAGCTGTTTTTT. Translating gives CASSDQGVRDTGELFF.

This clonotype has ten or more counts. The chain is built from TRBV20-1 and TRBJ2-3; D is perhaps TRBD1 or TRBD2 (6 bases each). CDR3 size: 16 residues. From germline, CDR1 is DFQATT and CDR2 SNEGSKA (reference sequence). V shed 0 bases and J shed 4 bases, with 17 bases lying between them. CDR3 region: CSARDLRRGEADTQYF. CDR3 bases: TGCAGTGCTAGAGATTTGCGGAGGGGGGAGGCAGATACGCAGTATTTT.

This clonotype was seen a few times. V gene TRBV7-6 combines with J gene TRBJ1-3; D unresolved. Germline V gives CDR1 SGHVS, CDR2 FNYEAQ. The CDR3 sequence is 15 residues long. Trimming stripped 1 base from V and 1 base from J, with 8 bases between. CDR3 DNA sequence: TGTGCCAGCAGCTTAGGACTTACTTCTGGAAACACCATATATTTT. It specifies CASSLGLTSGNTIYF.

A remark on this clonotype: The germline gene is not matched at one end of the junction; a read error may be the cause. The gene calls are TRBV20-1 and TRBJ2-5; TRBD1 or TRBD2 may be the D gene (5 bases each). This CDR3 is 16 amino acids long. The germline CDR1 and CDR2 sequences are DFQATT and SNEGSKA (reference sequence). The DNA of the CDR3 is TGCAGTGCTTCTGCGGAAGGGCCGAGGGGTCAAGAGGCCCAGTACTTC. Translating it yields CSASAEGPRGQEAQYF.

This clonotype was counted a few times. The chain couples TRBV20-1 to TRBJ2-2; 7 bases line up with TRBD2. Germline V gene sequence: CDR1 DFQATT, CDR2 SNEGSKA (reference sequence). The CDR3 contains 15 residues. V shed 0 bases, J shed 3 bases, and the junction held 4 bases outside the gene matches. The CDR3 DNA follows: TGCAGTGCTAGAGAACCTAGCGGACACACCGGGGAGCTGTTTTTT. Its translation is CSAREPSGHTGELFF.

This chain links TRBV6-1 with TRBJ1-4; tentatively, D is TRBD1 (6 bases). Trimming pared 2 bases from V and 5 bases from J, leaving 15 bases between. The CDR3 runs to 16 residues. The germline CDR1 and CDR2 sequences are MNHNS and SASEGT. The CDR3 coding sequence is TGTGCCAGCAGTGAATCGGCAGGGGCCGCCAATGAAAAACTGTTTTTT. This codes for CASSESAGAANEKLFF.

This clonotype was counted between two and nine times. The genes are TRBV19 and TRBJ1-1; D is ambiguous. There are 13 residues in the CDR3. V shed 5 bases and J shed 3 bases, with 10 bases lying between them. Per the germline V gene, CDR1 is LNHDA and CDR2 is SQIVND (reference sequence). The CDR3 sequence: CASSADRHTEAFF. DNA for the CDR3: TGTGCCAGTAGTGCCGATAGACACACTGAAGCTTTCTTT.

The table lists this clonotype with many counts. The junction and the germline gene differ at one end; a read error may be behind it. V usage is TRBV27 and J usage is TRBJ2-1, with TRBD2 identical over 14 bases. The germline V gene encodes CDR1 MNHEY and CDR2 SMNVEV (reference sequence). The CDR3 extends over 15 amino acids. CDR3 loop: CASSLTSGGAGEQFF. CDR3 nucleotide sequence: TGTGCTAGCAGCCTGACTAGCGGGGGGGCCGGTGAGCAGTTCTTC.

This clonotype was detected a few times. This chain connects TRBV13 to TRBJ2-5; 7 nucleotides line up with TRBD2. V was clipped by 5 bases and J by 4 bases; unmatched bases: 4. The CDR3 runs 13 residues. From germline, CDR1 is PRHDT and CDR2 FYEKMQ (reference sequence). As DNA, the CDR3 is TGTGCCAGCAGCCCCCGGGGGGTAGAGACCCAGTACTTC. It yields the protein CASSPRGVETQYF. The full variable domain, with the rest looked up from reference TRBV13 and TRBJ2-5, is AAGVIQSPRHLIKEKRETATLKCYPIPRHDTVYWYQQGPGQDPQFLISFYEKMQSDKGSIPDRFSAQQFSDYHSELNMSSLELGDSALYFCASSPRGVETQYFGPGTRLLVL.

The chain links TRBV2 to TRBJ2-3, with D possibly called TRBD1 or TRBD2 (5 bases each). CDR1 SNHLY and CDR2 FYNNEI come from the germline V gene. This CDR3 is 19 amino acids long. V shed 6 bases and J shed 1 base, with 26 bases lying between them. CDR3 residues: CASSPTPERVGVGTDTQYF. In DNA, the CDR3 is TGTGCCAGCAGCCCCACGCCCGAACGCGTGGGGGTCGGCACAGATACGCAGTATTTT.

The CDR3 loop reads CAVGAAGEDTQYF. In nucleotides, the CDR3 is TGTGCCGTTGGGGCGGCAGGGGAAGATACGCAGTATTTT. The chain has TRBV7-9 and TRBJ2-3, with D perhaps matching TRBD1 (6 bases). Germline values: CDR1 SEHNR, CDR2 FQNEAQ (reference sequence). This CDR3 contains 13 residues. V shed 11 bases and J shed 5 bases, with 17 bases lying between them.